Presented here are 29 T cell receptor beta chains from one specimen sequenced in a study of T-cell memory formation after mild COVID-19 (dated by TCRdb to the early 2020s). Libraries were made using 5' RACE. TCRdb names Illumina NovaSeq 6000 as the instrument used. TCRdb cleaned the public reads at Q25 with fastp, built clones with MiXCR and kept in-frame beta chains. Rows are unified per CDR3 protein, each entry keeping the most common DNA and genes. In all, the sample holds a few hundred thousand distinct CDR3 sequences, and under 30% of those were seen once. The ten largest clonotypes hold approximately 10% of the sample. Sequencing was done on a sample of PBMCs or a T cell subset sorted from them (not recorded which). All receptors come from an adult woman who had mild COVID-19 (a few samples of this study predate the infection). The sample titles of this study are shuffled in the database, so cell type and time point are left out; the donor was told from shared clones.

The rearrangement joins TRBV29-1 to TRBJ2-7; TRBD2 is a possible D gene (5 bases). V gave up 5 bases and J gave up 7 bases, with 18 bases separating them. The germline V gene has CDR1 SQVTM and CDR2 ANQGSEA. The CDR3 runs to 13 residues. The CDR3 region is CSVRLHLLREQYF. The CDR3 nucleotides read TGCAGCGTTAGACTACATCTCCTACGGGAGCAGTACTTC.

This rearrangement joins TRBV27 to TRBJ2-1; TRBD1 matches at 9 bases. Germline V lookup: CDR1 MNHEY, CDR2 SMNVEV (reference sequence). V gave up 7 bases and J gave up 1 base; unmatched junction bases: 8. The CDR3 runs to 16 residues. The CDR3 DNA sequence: TGTGCCAGCACCGAAACAGGGGGCAGATCCTACAATGAGCAGTTCTTC. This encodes CASTETGGRSYNEQFF.

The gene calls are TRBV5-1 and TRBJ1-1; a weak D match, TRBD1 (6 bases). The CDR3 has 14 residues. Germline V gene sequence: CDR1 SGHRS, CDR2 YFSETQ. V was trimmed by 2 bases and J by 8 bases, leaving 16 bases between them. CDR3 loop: CASSFYTGLSEAFF. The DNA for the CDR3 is TGCGCCAGCAGCTTTTATACAGGGCTGTCGGAAGCTTTCTTT.

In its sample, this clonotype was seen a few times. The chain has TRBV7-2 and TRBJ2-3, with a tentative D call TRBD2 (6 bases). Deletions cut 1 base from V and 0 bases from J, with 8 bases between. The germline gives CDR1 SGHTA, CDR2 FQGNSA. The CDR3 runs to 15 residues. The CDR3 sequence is CASSLEGTSTDTQYF. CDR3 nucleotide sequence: TGTGCCAGCAGCTTAGAGGGGACTAGCACAGATACGCAGTATTTT.

The CDR3 DNA follows: TGTGCCAGTCGACAGGCAACTAATGAAAAACTGTTTTTT. Translating it yields CASRQATNEKLFF. The genes are TRBV12-3 or TRBV12-4 and TRBJ1-4; TRBD1 might be the D (6 bases). The CDR3 consists of 13 residues. Trimming took off 9 bases at V and 0 bases at J, with 8 bases between the two ends.

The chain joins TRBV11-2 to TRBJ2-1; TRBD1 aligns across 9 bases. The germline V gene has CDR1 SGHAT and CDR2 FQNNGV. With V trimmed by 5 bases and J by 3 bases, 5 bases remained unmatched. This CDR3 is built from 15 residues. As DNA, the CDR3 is TGTGCCAGCAGCCCCGGGACAGGGAACTACAATGAGCAGTTCTTC. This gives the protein CASSPGTGNYNEQFF. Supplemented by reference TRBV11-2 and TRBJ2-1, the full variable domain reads EAGVAQSPRYKIIEKRQSVAFWCNPISGHATLYWYQQILGQGPKLLIQFQNNGVVDDSQLPKDRFSAERLKGVDSTLKIQPAKLEDSAVYLCASSPGTGNYNEQFFGPGTRLTVL.

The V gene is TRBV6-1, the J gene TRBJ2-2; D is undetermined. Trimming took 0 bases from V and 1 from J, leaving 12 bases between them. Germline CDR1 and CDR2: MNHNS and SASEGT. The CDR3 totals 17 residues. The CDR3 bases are TGTGCCAGCAGTGAAGCCGGTTTGATGCGGAACACCGGGGAGCTGTTTTTT. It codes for CASSEAGLMRNTGELFF.

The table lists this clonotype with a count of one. As DNA, the CDR3 is TGTGCCAGCAGTTTAAGGGGCATCAGTAACTATGGCTACACCTTC. Its protein is CASSLRGISNYGYTF. The chain couples TRBV12-3 or TRBV12-4 to TRBJ1-2; the D gene is possibly TRBD1 (5 bases). V was shortened by 2 bases and J by 1 base, with 11 bases between the two germline ends. This CDR3 has 15 residues.

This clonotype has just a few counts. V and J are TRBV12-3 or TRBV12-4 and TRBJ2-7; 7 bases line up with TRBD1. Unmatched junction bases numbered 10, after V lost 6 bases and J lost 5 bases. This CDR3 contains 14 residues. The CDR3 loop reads CASSYSGTAHEQYF. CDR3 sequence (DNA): TGTGCCAGCAGCTATTCCGGGACAGCGCACGAGCAGTACTTC.

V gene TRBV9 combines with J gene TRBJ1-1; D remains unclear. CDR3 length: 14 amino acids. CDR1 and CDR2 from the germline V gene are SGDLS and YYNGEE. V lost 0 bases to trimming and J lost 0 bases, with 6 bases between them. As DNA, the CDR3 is TGTGCCAGCAGCGTAGGCCAGATGAACACTGAAGCTTTCTTT. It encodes CASSVGQMNTEAFF. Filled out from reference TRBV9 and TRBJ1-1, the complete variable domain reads DSGVTQTPKHLITATGQRVTLRCSPRSGDLSVYWYQQSLDQGLQFLIQYYNGEERAKGNILERFSAQQFPDLHSELNLSSLELGDSALYFCASSVGQMNTEAFFGQGTRLTVV.

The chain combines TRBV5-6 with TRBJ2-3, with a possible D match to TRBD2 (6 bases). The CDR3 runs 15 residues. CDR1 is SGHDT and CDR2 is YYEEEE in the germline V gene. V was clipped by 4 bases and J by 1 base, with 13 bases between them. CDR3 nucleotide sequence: TGTGCCAGCAGCCCTGTGATAGCGGGCACAGATACGCAGTATTTT. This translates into CASSPVIAGTDTQYF.

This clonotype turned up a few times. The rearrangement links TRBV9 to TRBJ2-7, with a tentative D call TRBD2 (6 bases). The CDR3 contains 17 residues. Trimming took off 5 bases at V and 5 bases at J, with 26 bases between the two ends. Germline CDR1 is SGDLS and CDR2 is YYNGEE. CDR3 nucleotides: TGTGCCAGCAGTCCTTACCCTGGGAGCGGGTACGCGAACGAGCAGTACTTC. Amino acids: CASSPYPGSGYANEQYF. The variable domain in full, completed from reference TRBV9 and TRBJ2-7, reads DSGVTQTPKHLITATGQRVTLRCSPRSGDLSVYWYQQSLDQGLQFLIQYYNGEERAKGNILERFSAQQFPDLHSELNLSSLELGDSALYFCASSPYPGSGYANEQYFGPGTRLTVT.

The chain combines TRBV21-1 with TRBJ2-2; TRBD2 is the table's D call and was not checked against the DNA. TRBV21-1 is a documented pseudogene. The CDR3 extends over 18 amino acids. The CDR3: CASSNRLAGGPGTGELFF. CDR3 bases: TGTGCCAGCAGCAATAGACTAGCGGGGGGGCCTGGCACCGGGGAGCTGTTTTTT.

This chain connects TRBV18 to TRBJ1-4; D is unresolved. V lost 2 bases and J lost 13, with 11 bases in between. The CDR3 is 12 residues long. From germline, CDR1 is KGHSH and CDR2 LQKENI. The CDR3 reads CASSPGAGRLFF. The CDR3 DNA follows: TGTGCCAGCTCACCAGGCGCGGGCAGACTGTTTTTT.

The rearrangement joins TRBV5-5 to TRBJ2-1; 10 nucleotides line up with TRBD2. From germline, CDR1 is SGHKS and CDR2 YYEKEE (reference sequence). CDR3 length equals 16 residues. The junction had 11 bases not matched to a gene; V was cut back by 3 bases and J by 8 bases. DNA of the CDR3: TGTGCCAGCAGCTGGGGGACTAGCGCGGGTCAGTATGAGCAGTTCTTC. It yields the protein CASSWGTSAGQYEQFF.

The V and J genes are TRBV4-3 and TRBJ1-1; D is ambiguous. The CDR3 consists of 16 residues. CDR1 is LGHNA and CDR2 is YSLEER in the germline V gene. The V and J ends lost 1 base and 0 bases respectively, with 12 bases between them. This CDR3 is CASSQAKQTLNTEAFF. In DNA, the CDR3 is TGCGCCAGCAGCCAAGCTAAGCAGACCCTGAACACTGAAGCTTTCTTT.

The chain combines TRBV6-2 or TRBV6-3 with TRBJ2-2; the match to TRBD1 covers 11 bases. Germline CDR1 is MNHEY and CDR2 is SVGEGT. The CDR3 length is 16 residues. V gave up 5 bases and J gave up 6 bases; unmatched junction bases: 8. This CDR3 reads CASSRPGQGESGELFF. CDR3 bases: TGTGCCAGCAGTCGCCCGGGACAGGGGGAGTCCGGGGAGCTGTTTTTT.

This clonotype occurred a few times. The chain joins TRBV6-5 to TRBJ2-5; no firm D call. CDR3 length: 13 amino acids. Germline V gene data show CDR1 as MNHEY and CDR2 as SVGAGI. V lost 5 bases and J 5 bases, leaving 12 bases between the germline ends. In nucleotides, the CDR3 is TGTGCCAGCAGTAAGGCGCAGAGGGAGACCCAGTACTTC. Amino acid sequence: CASSKAQRETQYF.

CDR3: CASSLGLEKDEQYF. CDR3 bases: TGCGCCAGCTCCCTGGGACTAGAGAAGGACGAGCAGTACTTC. The chain is built from TRBV4-3 and TRBJ2-7, with 8 bases fitting TRBD2. There are 14 residues in the CDR3. The V and J ends lost 8 bases and 5 bases, in that order; junction bases with no gene match: 11. Germline CDR1 and CDR2: LGHNA and YSLEER.

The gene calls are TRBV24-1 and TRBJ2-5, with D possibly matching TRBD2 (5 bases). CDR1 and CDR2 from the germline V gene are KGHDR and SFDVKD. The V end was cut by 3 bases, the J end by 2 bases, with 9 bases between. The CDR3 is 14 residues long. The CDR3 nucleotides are TGTGCCACCAGTGATCCGGGGTGGCAAGAGACCCAGTACTTC. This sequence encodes CATSDPGWQETQYF.

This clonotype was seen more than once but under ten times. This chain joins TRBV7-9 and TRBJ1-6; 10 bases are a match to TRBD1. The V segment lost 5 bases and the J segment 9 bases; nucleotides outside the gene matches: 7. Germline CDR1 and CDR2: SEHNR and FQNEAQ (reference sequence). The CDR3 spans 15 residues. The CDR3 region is CASSPSGQGLSPLHF. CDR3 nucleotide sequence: TGTGCCAGCAGCCCGTCGGGACAGGGGCTTTCACCCCTCCACTTT.

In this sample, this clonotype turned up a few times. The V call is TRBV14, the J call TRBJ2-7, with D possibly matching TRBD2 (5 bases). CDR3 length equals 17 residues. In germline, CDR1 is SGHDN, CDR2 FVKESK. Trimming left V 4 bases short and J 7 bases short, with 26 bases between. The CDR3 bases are TGTGCCAGCAGCCCACCGCCTGTCACTAGAGTCGTCGGTGAGCAGTACTTC. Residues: CASSPPPVTRVVGEQYF. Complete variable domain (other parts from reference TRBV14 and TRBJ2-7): EAGVTQFPSHSVIEKGQTVTLRCDPISGHDNLYWYRRVMGKEIKFLLHFVKESKQDESGMPNNRFLAERTGGTYSTLKVQPAELEDSGVYFCASSPPPVTRVVGEQYFGPGTRLTVT.

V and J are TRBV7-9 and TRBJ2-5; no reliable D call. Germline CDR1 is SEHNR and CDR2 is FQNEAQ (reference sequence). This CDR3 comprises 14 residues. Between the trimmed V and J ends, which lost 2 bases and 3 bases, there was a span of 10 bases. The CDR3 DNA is TGTGCCAGCAGCTTATGGGCCGACAAAGAGACCCAGTACTTC. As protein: CASSLWADKETQYF.

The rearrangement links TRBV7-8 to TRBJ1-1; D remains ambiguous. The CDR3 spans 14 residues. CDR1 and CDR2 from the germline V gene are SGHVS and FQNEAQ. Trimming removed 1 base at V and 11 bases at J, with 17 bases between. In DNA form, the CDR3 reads TGTGCCAGCAGCTTAGGACCCGATAGGACGCGGGCTTTCTTT. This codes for CASSLGPDRTRAFF.

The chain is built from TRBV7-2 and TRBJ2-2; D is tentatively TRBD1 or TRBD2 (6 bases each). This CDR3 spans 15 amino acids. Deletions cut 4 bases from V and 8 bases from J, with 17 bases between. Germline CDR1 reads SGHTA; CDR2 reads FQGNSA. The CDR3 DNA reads TGTGCCAGCAGCTCGGCCCGGGGGCGGGCGGGGGAGCTGTTTTTT. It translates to CASSSARGRAGELFF.

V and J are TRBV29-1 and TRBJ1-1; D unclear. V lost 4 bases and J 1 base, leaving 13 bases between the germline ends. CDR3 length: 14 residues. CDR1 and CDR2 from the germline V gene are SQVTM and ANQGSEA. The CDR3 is CSVGEALRNTEAFF. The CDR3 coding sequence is TGCAGCGTTGGGGAGGCCCTTCGGAACACTGAAGCTTTCTTT.

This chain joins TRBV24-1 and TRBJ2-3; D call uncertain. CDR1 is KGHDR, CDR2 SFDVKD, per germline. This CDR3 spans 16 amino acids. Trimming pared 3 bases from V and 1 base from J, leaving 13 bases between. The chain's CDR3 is CATSDPRQKGTDTQYF. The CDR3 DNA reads TGTGCCACCAGTGATCCCCGTCAAAAAGGCACAGATACGCAGTATTTT.

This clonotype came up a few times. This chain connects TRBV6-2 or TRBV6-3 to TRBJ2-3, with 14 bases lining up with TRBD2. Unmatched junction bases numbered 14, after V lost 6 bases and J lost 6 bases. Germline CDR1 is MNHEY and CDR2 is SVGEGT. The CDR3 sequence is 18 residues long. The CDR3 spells CASSPPPTSGRVSDTQYF. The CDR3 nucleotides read TGTGCCAGCAGCCCTCCTCCGACTAGCGGGAGGGTTAGTGATACGCAGTATTTT.

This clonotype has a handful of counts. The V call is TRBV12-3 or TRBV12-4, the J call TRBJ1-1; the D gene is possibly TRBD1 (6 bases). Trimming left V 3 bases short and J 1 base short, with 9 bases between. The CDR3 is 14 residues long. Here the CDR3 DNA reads TGTGCCAGCAGTTTCCAGGGGCCGAACACTGAAGCTTTCTTT. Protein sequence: CASSFQGPNTEAFF.